The 17 T cell receptor beta chains reported below all come from one sample, sequenced in a study of T cell changes during pregnancy in multiple sclerosis. Assay used: immunoSEQ multiplex PCR; TCRdb lists only in-frame clones, some missing. This sample has fewer than 140,000 clones, with 85% to 95% found just once. This material consisted of peripheral blood, taken after pregnancy. The receptor source for this set is a female donor with multiple sclerosis, enrolled in a pregnancy study.

This chain joins TRBV5-6 and TRBJ2-7, with D perhaps TRBD1 (5 bases). Germline lookup yields CDR1 SGHDT and CDR2 YYEEEE. CDR3 length: 15 amino acids. V dropped 0 bases and J dropped 4 bases, with 14 bases sitting between them. The CDR3 loop reads CASSLVGRVNYEQYF. In nucleotides, the CDR3 is TGTGCCAGCAGCTTGGTTGGCAGGGTGAATTACGAGCAGTACTTC.

This rearrangement joins TRBV29-1 to TRBJ2-7; TRBD1 might be the D (6 bases). V was pared by 6 bases and J by 0 bases, with 15 bases between. There are 14 residues in the CDR3. Per germline, CDR1 SQVTM and CDR2 ANQGSEA. CDR3 in amino acids: CSVAGAIDSYEQYF. The CDR3 region has the DNA TGCAGCGTGGCAGGGGCTATCGACTCCTACGAGCAGTACTTC.

V and J are TRBV7-8 and TRBJ1-5; 7 bases line up with TRBD1. V shed 1 base, J shed 4 bases, and the junction held 10 bases outside the gene matches. Germline V lookup: CDR1 SGHVS, CDR2 FQNEAQ. The CDR3 extends over 17 amino acids. The CDR3 protein is CASSLELSGQMNQPQHF. The CDR3 DNA follows: TGTGCCAGCAGCTTAGAACTATCGGGACAGATGAATCAGCCCCAGCATTTT.

The rearrangement joins TRBV4-2 to TRBJ2-3, with TRBD2 matching over 13 bases. The CDR3 is made up of 17 amino acids. In germline, CDR1 is LGHNA, CDR2 YNFKEQ. J lost 5 bases, V lost 0 bases, and 5 bases had no gene match. CDR3 sequence: CASSQELAGGPQDTQYF. CDR3 DNA sequence: TGTGCCAGCAGCCAAGAACTAGCGGGGGGGCCTCAAGATACGCAGTATTTT.

The rearrangement links TRBV30 to TRBJ1-5; tentatively, D is TRBD1 (6 bases). This CDR3 region has 14 residues. V lost 2 bases and J lost 4, with 12 bases in between. Germline assignment: CDR1 GTSNPN and CDR2 SVGIG (reference sequence). The CDR3 nucleotides are TGTGCCTGGAGTTCGGGGGGCGGGAATCAGCCCCAGCATTTT. It codes for CAWSSGGGNQPQHF.

The sample holds one count of this clone. This chain uses TRBV28 with TRBJ2-5, with 7 bases identical to TRBD2. With V trimmed by 3 bases and J by 5 bases, 12 bases remained unmatched. Germline V CDR1 and CDR2: MDHEN, SYDVKM. The CDR3 loop spans 16 amino acids. The CDR3 is CASSFVRRVGGETQYF. The CDR3 DNA reads TGTGCCAGCAGTTTTGTACGACGAGTCGGGGGGGAGACCCAGTACTTC.

This chain joins TRBV6-1 and TRBJ1-3; 7 bases are a match to TRBD1. Trimming at V came to 0 bases and at J to 3 bases, leaving 2 bases not matched to a gene. Germline CDR1 MNHNS, CDR2 SASEGT. The CDR3 totals 15 residues. CDR3 protein: CASSEAGGGGNTIYF. For the CDR3, the DNA is TGTGCCAGCAGTGAAGCAGGGGGCGGTGGAAACACCATATATTTT.

The chain uses TRBV29-1 and TRBJ2-3, with 11 bases lining up with TRBD2. The germline CDR1 and CDR2 sequences are SQVTM and ANQGSEA. This CDR3 contains 16 residues. V lost 8 bases to trimming and J lost 0 bases; unmatched junction nucleotides: 10. CDR3 loop: CSTRSGTSGSTDTQYF. DNA for the CDR3: TGCAGCACCCGGAGCGGGACTAGCGGTAGCACAGATACGCAGTATTTT.

The gene calls are TRBV27 and TRBJ1-2; D call uncertain. Trimming shortened V by 3 bases and J by 8 bases, and 16 bases separated the two germline ends. The CDR3 extends over 14 amino acids. CDR1 is MNHEY, CDR2 SMNVEV, per germline (reference sequence). The CDR3 region is CASSFAPTSGGYTF. CDR3 bases: TGTGCCAGCAGTTTCGCTCCCACTTCAGGCGGCTACACCTTC.

The rearrangement joins TRBV28 to TRBJ2-4; the D is unclear. V was cut by 5 bases and J by 0 bases, with 23 bases left in between. Germline assignment: CDR1 MDHEN and CDR2 SYDVKM. The CDR3 contains 19 residues. The CDR3 nucleotides read TGTGCCAGCAGTGTCGAAGCGTACGGCACCAATACAGCCAAAAACATTCAGTACTTC. It yields the protein CASSVEAYGTNTAKNIQYF.

The DNA for the CDR3 is TGTGCCAGCAGCCCAGGGGCCTACAGGGGCCCCCAGTACTTC. This encodes CASSPGAYRGPQYF. The V call is TRBV11-2, the J call TRBJ2-5, with 7 bases that match TRBD1. CDR1 is SGHAT, CDR2 FQNNGV, per germline. CDR3 length: 14 amino acids. The V and J ends lost 5 bases and 9 bases, in that order; junction bases with no gene match: 12.

J is TRBJ1-2 and V is TRBV7-2; D might be TRBD1 (6 bases). The CDR3 sequence is 12 residues long. With 8 bases removed from V and 4 bases from J, the gap between germline ends came to 11 bases. CDR1 and CDR2 from the germline V gene are SGHTA and FQGNSA. In DNA form, the CDR3 reads TGTGCCAGCCTGGACAGACTCTATGGCTACACCTTC. Its protein product is CASLDRLYGYTF.

This clone showed up just once. The gene calls are TRBV27 and TRBJ2-1; D is perhaps TRBD2 (5 bases). Germline-derived CDR1 and CDR2 are MNHEY and SMNVEV (reference sequence). V dropped 5 bases and J dropped 8 bases, with 22 bases sitting between them. The CDR3 sequence is 16 residues long. CDR3: CASSGTGWSLLHEQFF. As DNA, the CDR3 is TGTGCCAGCAGTGGAACGGGGTGGTCCTTGCTCCATGAGCAGTTCTTC.

The chain combines TRBV7-2 with TRBJ1-1; no clear D. This CDR3 region has 16 residues. Trimming took off 1 base at V and 0 bases at J, with 12 bases between the two ends. Germline V gene data show CDR1 as SGHTA and CDR2 as FQGNSA. For the CDR3, the DNA is TGTGCCAGCAGCTTAGAATTGGCAGGCTTGAACACTGAAGCTTTCTTT. Its translation is CASSLELAGLNTEAFF.

The chain uses TRBV6-5 and TRBJ1-2; D perhaps matches TRBD1 (6 bases). Trimming left V 5 bases short and J 5 bases short, with 18 bases between. The germline gives CDR1 MNHEY, CDR2 SVGAGI. The CDR3 covers 15 residues. Here the CDR3 reads CASSRSQEGGYGYTF. The CDR3 DNA sequence: TGTGCCAGCAGTCGGTCCCAGGAGGGGGGGTATGGCTACACCTTC.

The chain combines TRBV5-5 with TRBJ1-4; D unresolved. This CDR3 comprises 16 residues. Germline CDR1 SGHKS, CDR2 YYEKEE (reference sequence). Trimming stripped 4 bases from V and 7 bases from J, with 20 bases between. As DNA, the CDR3 is TGTGCCAGCAGCCTTTTAGGACGTCGGGATAGTGAAAAACTGTTTTTT. Translating gives CASSLLGRRDSEKLFF.

The chain has TRBV2 and TRBJ2-5; 8 bases are shared with TRBD2. Germline V gives CDR1 SNHLY, CDR2 FYNNEI. V shed 1 base, J shed 5 bases, and the junction held 6 bases outside the gene matches. The CDR3 is made up of 15 amino acids. DNA of the CDR3: TGTGCCAGCAGTGAAGGTGCGGGGGGCAGCGAGACCCAGTACTTC. Encoded protein: CASSEGAGGSETQYF.